The rows below give T cell receptor beta chains drawn from one sample of a study of cytomegalovirus exposure and HLA in healthy donors. Profiled with immunoSEQ multiplex PCR; TCRdb holds only in-frame clones, not every one. The table shows approximately 99,000 clones, with around 80% occurring only once. Source material: PBMCs. The receptors here all came from a male donor in good health and CMV-seropositive. The CDR3 runs from the conserved cysteine through the conserved F or W. A D gene is named only where the DNA matches it firmly.

>TRBD1|TRBV5-6
CASSRSQSGQASYEQYF
>.|TRBV5-5
CASSSLPTQDYEQYF
>.|TRBV29-1
CSVGMGAEAFF
>TRBD1|TRBV9
CASSTTGTDNEKLFF
>TRBD1|TRBV10-1
CASRSGQGNSEAFF
>TRBD1|TRBV30
CAWSDRANQPQHF
>.|TRBV5-4
CASSLNSNEKLFF
>.|TRBV9
CASSFGDLQDSPLHF
>TRBD1|TRBV5-4
CASSFGTGWYNEQFF
>TRBD2|TRBV7-2
CASSASGLNTGELFF
>.|TRBV6-5
CASSYGSGLRYYEQYF
>.|TRBV5-1
CASSTRLGRVRHTEAFF
>.|TRBV6-5
CASSYPGSRNGYTF
>TRBD2|TRBV5-4
CASASETRGGLPYF
>.|TRBV7-2
CASSLAAGGGTEAFF